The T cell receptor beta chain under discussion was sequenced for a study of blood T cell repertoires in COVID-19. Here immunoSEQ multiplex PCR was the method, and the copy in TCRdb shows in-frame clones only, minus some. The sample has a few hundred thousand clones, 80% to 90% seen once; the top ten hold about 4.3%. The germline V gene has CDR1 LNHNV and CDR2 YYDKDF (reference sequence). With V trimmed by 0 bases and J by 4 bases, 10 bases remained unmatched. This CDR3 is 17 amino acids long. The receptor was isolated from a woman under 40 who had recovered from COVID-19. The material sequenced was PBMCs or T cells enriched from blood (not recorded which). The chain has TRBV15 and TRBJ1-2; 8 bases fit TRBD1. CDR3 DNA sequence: TGTGCCACCAGCAGAGATACGCCCCTACAGGGGGGCTATGGCTACACCTTC. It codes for CATSRDTPLQGGYGYTF.